The source of this TCR beta chain is a study of vaccination and CD4 T cells after COVID-19. Study as a whole: The post-COVID samples were taken a median about 15 weeks after diagnosis, anywhere from 35 to 161.

About this clonotype itself: What it recognizes is unknown.

Noted treatment: roughly 11-day PBMC culture with coronavirus spike peptide pools or control peptides (ViraFEST assay). ViraFEST used peptide pools to expand antigen-specific T cells and subsequently sequenced their TCRs. The study sequenced cultured CD4+ T cell DNA using the Oncomine TCR Beta short-read assay. MiXCR, run by TCRdb on the PCR reads, gives a single entry per CDR3 protein. The table has about 27,000 distinct CDR3 sequences, approximately 60% seen once. This sequence originates from a human donor who received a COVID-19 vaccine. Sequences were derived from CD4+ T cells from blood, cultured in vitro, sampled after SARS-CoV-2 vaccination.

CDR3 nucleotides: TGTGCCAGCAGCGCTTGGGGGGGGTCCTCCTACGAGCAGTACTTC. It codes for CASSAWGGSSYEQYF. The rearrangement links TRBV12-3 or TRBV12-4 to TRBJ2-7, with 7 bases that match TRBD2. This CDR3 contains 15 residues. The J segment lost 0 bases and the V segment lost 6 bases, leaving 8 bases of the junction unmatched.